This T cell receptor beta chain was observed in a study of PD-L1 blockade in urothelial cancer. Study information: Patients began atezolizumab, 1,200 mg intravenously every 3 weeks, in the mid-2010s. Of 29 patients, around 25 were males with bladder-origin urothelial cancer. Blood drawn 3 weeks (second dose) and 6 weeks after treatment start was analyzed. A median blood sample held about 140,000 T cells and about 83,000 unique TCRs.

Sequencing used immunoSEQ multiplex PCR; TCRdb keeps in-frame clones, though not all of them. This table has about 70,000 clones, approximately 87% appearing once. Germline V gene sequence: CDR1 SGHTA, CDR2 FQGNSA. CDR3 size: 12 residues. Trimming left V 2 bases short and J 7 bases short, with 8 bases between. Time point given: pretreatment peripheral blood. The V gene is TRBV7-2, the J gene TRBJ1-1; no clear D gene. The specimen was PBMCs, collected around atezolizumab (anti-PD-L1) treatment. The sequence was obtained from a man aged 65 to 79 with urothelial cancer. The CDR3 here is CASSLYGGEAFF. CDR3 nucleotide sequence: TGTGCCAGCAGCTTATATGGCGGTGAAGCTTTCTTT.